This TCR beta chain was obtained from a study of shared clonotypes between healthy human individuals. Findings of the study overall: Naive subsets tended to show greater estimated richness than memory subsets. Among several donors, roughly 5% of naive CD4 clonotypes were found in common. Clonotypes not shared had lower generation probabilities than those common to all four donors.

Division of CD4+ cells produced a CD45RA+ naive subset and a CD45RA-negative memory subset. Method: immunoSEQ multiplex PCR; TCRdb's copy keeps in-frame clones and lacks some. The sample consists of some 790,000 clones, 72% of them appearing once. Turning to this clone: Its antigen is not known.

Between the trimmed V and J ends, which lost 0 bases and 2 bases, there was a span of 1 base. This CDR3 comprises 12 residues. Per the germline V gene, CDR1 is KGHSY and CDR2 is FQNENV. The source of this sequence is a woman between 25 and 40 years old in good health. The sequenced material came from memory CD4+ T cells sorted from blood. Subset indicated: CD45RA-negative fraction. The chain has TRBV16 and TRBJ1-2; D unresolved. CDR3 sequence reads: CASSQSNYGYTF. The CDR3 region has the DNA TGTGCCAGCAGCCAATCAAACTATGGCTACACCTTC.